The clone carrying this T cell receptor (beta chain) has more than one count but fewer than ten. Its specificity is unknown. The sample belongs to a study of early T cells in non-severe SARS-CoV-2 infection. Study details: With bulk RNA from unsorted whole blood as input, sequencing yielded unpaired chains.

The study, taken as a whole, reports: Using VDJdb, the matching emphasized anti-spike CD8 responses while missing private and CD4 specificities.

V shed 8 bases and J shed 4 bases, with 18 bases lying between them. The CDR3 is 13 residues long. Germline CDR1 GTSNPN, CDR2 SVGIG (reference sequence). Separate cDNA molecules each had unique molecular identifiers attached to them. TCRdb ran MiXCR on the 5' RACE reads and lists one entry per CDR3 protein. The sample comprises 60,000 to 75,000 distinct CDR3 sequences, about 11% of which are singletons, and less than 7% rests with the top ten. The origin of this receptor is an adult who was a healthcare worker with PCR-confirmed SARS-CoV-2 infection or an uninfected control (not recorded which). The sequenced sample was whole blood. This chain connects TRBV30 to TRBJ2-7; D tentatively reads TRBD1 or TRBD2 (5 bases each). The CDR3 loop reads CAGNKGRLYEQYF. The CDR3 DNA reads as TGTGCCGGCAATAAGGGACGTCTTTACGAGCAGTACTTC.